This T cell receptor beta chain was sequenced for a study of early T cells in non-severe SARS-CoV-2 infection. The length of the CDR3 is 16 residues. Germline assignment: CDR1 SGHVS and CDR2 FNYEAQ. Germline trimming cut 6 bases from V and 4 bases from J; bases unmatched to any gene: 11. This clonotype was counted a few times. Unique molecular identifiers tagged individual cDNA molecules. TCRdb independently ran MiXCR on the 5' RACE reads; one entry per CDR3 protein. Among around 44,000 distinct CDR3 sequences listed, around a tenth were seen once. This clonotype was obtained from an adult who was a healthcare worker with PCR-confirmed SARS-CoV-2 infection or an uninfected control (not recorded which). This rearrangement joins TRBV7-6 to TRBJ2-5; 10 bases are shared with TRBD2. Sequencing used whole blood. CDR3 sequence reads: CASRLSQRLAGETQYF. For the CDR3, the DNA is TGTGCCAGCAGGCTCTCCCAGAGACTAGCGGGAGAGACCCAGTACTTC.